This T cell receptor beta chain stems from a study of blood T cells in healthy people across ages. Individuals who donated were healthy Caucasians from Russia aged roughly 6 to 100. Researchers collected about 10 milliliters of peripheral blood from every single donor. This clonotype was picked up a small number of times. Its antigen is unknown. CDR1 and CDR2 from the germline V gene are MNHNY and SVGAGI (reference sequence). The CDR3 runs to 15 residues. The ends were cut back, 5 bases at V and 2 bases at J, with 10 bases in the middle. PCR was performed a second time for about 7 to 12 cycles using a sample-barcoded 5' primer and a J-beta primer mix. Using its own MiXCR run on the 5' RACE reads, TCRdb lists one record per CDR3 protein. Of 550,000 to 750,000 distinct CDR3 sequences in the sample, around 20% were seen once. The study's findings and limits: Samples with more naive T cells showed higher observed beta diversity.

This chain joins TRBV6-6 and TRBJ2-6; D is ambiguous. Sequencing was carried out using blood. This sequence originates from a man between 65 and 85 years old in good health. This CDR3 is CASSKGTPGANVLTF. The DNA for the CDR3 is TGTGCCAGCAGTAAGGGAACCCCTGGGGCCAACGTCCTGACTTTC.